What follows describes a single TCR beta chain. Its antigen is undetermined. V shed 2 bases and J shed 3 bases, with 6 bases lying between them. The germline gives CDR1 SGDLS, CDR2 YYNGEE. The CDR3 is 13 residues long. These data are taken from a study of cytomegalovirus exposure and HLA in healthy donors. Study-level findings and limits: A cluster of highly shared sequence variants was likely a sequencing artifact.

The study ran its PCR with 60 Vbeta and 13 Jbeta primers. The protocol was immunoSEQ multiplex PCR, while the TCRdb copy is restricted to in-frame clones and leaves out a portion. The sample holds about 200,000 clones, about an eighth seen once. Healthy bone marrow donors formed the donor group. The V gene is TRBV9, the J gene TRBJ1-5; D uncertain. The sequence derives from a man aged 45-65 years in good health and CMV-seropositive. Sequencing was carried out using PBMCs. CDR3 bases: TGTGCCAGCAGCGTTGGGCCCAATCAGCCCCAGCATTTT. Amino acids: CASSVGPNQPQHF.